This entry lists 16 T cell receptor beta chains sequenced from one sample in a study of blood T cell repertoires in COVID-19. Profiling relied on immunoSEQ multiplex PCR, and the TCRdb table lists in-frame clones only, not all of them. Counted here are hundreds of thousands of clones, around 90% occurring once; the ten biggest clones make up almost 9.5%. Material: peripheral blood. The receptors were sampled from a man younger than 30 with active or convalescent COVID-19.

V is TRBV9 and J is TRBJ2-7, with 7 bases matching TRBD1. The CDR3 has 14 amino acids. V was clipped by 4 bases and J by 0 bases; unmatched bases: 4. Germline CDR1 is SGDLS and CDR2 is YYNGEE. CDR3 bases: TGTGCCAGCAGCCTAACAGGGGACTCCTACGAGCAGTACTTC. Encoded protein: CASSLTGDSYEQYF.

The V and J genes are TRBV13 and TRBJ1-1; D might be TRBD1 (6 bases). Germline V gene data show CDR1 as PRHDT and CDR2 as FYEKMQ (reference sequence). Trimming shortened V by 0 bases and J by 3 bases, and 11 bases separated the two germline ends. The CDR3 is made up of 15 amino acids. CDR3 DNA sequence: TGTGCCAGCAGCTTAGGCCAGGGGTCGGACACTGAAGCTTTCTTT. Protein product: CASSLGQGSDTEAFF.

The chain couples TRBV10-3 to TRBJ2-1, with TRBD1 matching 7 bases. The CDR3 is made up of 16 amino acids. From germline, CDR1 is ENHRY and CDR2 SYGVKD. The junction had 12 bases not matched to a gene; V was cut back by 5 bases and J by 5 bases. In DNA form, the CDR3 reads TGTGCCATCAGTACACCCGGGACAGCCGGCGACAATGAGCAGTTCTTC. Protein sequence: CAISTPGTAGDNEQFF.

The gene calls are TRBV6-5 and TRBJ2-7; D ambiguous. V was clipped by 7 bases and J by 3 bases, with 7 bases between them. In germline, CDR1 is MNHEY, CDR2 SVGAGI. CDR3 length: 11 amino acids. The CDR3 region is CASTTGYEQYF. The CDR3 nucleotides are TGTGCCAGCACTACGGGCTACGAGCAGTACTTC.

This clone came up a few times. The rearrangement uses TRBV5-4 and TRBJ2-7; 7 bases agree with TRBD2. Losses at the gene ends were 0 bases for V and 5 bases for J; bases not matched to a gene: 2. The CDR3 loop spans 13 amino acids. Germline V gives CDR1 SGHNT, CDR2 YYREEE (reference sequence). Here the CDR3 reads CASSLGGRDEQYF. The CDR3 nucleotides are TGTGCCAGCAGCTTGGGGGGGAGGGACGAGCAGTACTTC.

DNA of the CDR3: TGCGCCAGCAGCCAGTCCTTCGGACAGAGCTATGGCTACACCTTC. Residues: CASSQSFGQSYGYTF. V is TRBV4-3 and J is TRBJ1-2, with a weak D call TRBD1 (6 bases). CDR3 length: 15 residues. V was trimmed by 3 bases and J by 4 bases, leaving 15 bases between them. The germline V gene encodes CDR1 LGHNA and CDR2 YSLEER.

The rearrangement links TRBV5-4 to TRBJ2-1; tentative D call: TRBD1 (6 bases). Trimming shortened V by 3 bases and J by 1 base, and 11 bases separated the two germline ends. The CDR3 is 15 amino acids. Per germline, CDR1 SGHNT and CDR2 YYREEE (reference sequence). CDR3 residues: CASSSQGQSYNEQFF. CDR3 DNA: TGTGCCAGCAGCTCGCAGGGGCAATCCTACAATGAGCAGTTCTTC.

The CDR3 region is CASSEYRGQAYGYTF. The CDR3 DNA reads as TGTGCCAGCAGCGAGTACAGGGGGCAGGCCTATGGCTACACCTTC. The chain uses TRBV5-6 and TRBJ1-2; 9 bases map to TRBD1. This CDR3 has 15 residues. Germline loops: CDR1 SGHDT, CDR2 YYEEEE. V shed 4 bases, J shed 4 bases, and the junction held 8 bases outside the gene matches. Using reference TRBV5-6 and TRBJ1-2 for the parts outside the CDR3, the full variable domain is DAGVTQSPTHLIKTRGQQVTLRCSPKSGHDTVSWYQQALGQGPQFIFQYYEEEERQRGNFPDRFSGHQFPNYSSELNVNALLLGDSALYLCASSEYRGQAYGYTFGSGTRLTVV.

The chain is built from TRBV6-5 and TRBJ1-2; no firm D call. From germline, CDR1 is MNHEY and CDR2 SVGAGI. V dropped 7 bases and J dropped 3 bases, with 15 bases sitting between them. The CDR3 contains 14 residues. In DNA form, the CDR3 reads TGTGCCAGCATGCGAAGCAGGCACTACTATGGCTACACCTTC. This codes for CASMRSRHYYGYTF.

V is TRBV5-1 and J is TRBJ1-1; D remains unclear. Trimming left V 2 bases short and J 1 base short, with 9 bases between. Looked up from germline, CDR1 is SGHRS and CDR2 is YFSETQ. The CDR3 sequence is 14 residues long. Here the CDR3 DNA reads TGCGCCAGCAGCTTTGTTCCCCGGAACACTGAAGCTTTCTTT. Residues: CASSFVPRNTEAFF.

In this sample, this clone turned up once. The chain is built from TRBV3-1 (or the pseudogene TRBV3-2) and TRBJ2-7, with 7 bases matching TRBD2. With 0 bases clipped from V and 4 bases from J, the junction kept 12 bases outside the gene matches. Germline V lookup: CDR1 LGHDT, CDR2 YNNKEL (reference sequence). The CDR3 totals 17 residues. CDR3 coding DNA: TGTGCCAGCAGCCAAGATTTGAGCGGGACTCTCTTTTACGAGCAGTACTTC. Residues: CASSQDLSGTLFYEQYF.

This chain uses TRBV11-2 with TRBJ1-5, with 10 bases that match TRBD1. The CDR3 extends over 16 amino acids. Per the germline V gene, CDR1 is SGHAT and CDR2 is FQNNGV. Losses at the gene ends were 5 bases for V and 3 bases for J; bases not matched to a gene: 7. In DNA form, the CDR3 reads TGTGCCAGCAGCCGACGGGGGACAGGGGCCAATCAGCCCCAGCATTTT. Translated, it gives CASSRRGTGANQPQHF. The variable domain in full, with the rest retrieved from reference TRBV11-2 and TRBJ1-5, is EAGVAQSPRYKIIEKRQSVAFWCNPISGHATLYWYQQILGQGPKLLIQFQNNGVVDDSQLPKDRFSAERLKGVDSTLKIQPAKLEDSAVYLCASSRRGTGANQPQHFGDGTRLSIL.

CDR3 region: CASSQVWGGPLVTGELFF. CDR3 nucleotide sequence: TGTGCCAGCAGCCAAGTTTGGGGGGGGCCCCTGGTCACCGGGGAGCTGTTTTTT. The chain uses TRBV3-1 (or the pseudogene TRBV3-2) and TRBJ2-2; D might be TRBD2 (7 bases). CDR1 is LGHDT and CDR2 is YNNKEL in the germline V gene (reference sequence). V dropped 1 base and J dropped 4 bases, with 19 bases sitting between them. The CDR3 length is 18 residues.

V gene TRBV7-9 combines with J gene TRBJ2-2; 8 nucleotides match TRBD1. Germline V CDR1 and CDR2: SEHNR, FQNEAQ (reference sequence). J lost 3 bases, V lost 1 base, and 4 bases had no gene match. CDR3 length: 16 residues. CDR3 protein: CASSLGQGAHTGELFF. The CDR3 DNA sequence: TGTGCCAGCAGCTTAGGCCAGGGGGCGCACACCGGGGAGCTGTTTTTT. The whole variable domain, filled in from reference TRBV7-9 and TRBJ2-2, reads DTGVSQNPRHKITKRGQNVTFRCDPISEHNRLYWYRQTLGQGPEFLTYFQNEAQLEKSRLLSDRFSAERPKGSFSTLEIQRTEQGDSAMYLCASSLGQGAHTGELFFGEGSRLTVL.

This CDR3 reads CASSLGASGREETQYF. The CDR3 bases are TGTGCCAGCAGCTTAGGGGCTAGCGGGAGGGAAGAGACCCAGTACTTC. The chain has TRBV7-7 and TRBJ2-5; 12 bases fit TRBD2. After removal of 1 base from V and 3 bases from J, the junction contained 3 bases not matched to a gene. Germline V lookup: CDR1 SSHAT, CDR2 FNYEAQ (reference sequence). The CDR3 runs to 16 residues.

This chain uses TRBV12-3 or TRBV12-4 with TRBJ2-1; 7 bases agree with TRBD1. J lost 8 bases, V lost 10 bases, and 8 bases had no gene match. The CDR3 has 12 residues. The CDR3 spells CATNQGVHEQFF. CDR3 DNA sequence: TGTGCCACCAATCAGGGGGTTCATGAGCAGTTCTTC.